This T cell receptor beta chain was observed in a study of T cells in Graves' hyperthyroidism and ophthalmopathy. Template material for amplifying TCR beta CDR3 regions consisted of RNA transcripts. HTBI primers drove first-round RT-PCR of the TCR CDR3. Via MiXCR, TCRdb re-called the multiplex PCR reads, giving one row per CDR3 protein. Found here are 540,000 or so distinct CDR3 sequences, roughly 46% of them singletons; the top ten hold 19%. In this sample, this clonotype turned up a few times. In making diagnoses, clinical symptoms, serum thyroxine and TRAb, thyroid ultrasound and orbital computed tomography were all used. The J segment lost 4 bases and the V segment lost 3 bases, leaving 11 bases of the junction unmatched. Germline CDR1 reads DFQATT; CDR2 reads SNEGSKA (reference sequence). CDR3 length: 15 residues.

The V gene is TRBV20-1, the J gene TRBJ2-5, with 7 nucleotides matching TRBD2. This TCR was sampled from an adult woman with Graves' disease, either hyperthyroidism or ophthalmopathy (not recorded which). The sequenced sample consisted of peripheral blood or thyroid tissue (not recorded which). CDR3 sequence reads: CSASGAGDGGETQYF. Written as DNA, the CDR3 is TGCAGTGCTAGTGGGGCGGGAGATGGGGGAGAGACCCAGTACTTC.